A selection of T cell receptor beta chains follows, all from one sample in a study of cytomegalovirus exposure and HLA in healthy donors. Measured with immunoSEQ multiplex PCR; TCRdb has only the in-frame clones, and not every one. The profile covers approximately 120,000 clones, with roughly 93% appearing a single time and 1% to 1.5% taken by the ten largest. Sequencing input: PBMCs. Receptors were obtained from a woman aged 18-35 years in good health and CMV-seronegative. CDR3s include the opening cysteine and the closing phenylalanine or tryptophan. A D gene is named only where the DNA matches it firmly. Only part of the rows carry a size: once, few, many, or a class if the clone is expanded.

clone size: NA
CDR3 length: 13
D gene: NA
J gene: TRBJ1-5
V gene: TRBV5-6
CDR3 DNA: TGTGCCAGCAGCTTGGACAGCCATCAGCCCCAGCATTTT
CDR3 protein: CASSLDSHQPQHF

clone size: NA
CDR3 length: 14
D gene: NA
J gene: TRBJ1-1
V gene: TRBV7-2
CDR3 DNA: TGTGCCAGCAGCTTAGACAGGTCTGGCACTGAAGCTTTCTTT
CDR3 protein: CASSLDRSGTEAFF

clone size: NA
CDR3 length: 11
D gene: NA
J gene: TRBJ1-1
V gene: TRBV20-1
CDR3 DNA: TGCAGTGCGACAGCGAACACTGAAGCTTTCTTT
CDR3 protein: CSATANTEAFF

clone size: NA
CDR3 length: 15
D gene: NA
J gene: TRBJ2-5
V gene: TRBV5-1
CDR3 DNA: TGCGCCAGCGTGGCGGCAGGGTATGAAGAAGAGACCCAGTACTTC
CDR3 protein: CASVAAGYEEETQYF

clone size: once
CDR3 length: 12
D gene: NA
J gene: TRBJ2-1
V gene: TRBV4-1
CDR3 DNA: TGCGCCAGCAGCCAAGTTCGGAATGAGCAGTTCTTC
CDR3 protein: CASSQVRNEQFF

clone size: NA
CDR3 length: 15
D gene: NA
J gene: TRBJ2-5
V gene: TRBV7-9
CDR3 DNA: TGTGCCAGCAGCTTAGGCAGGGGCATTGGGGAGACCCAGTACTTC
CDR3 protein: CASSLGRGIGETQYF

clone size: once
CDR3 length: 14
D gene: TRBD1
J gene: TRBJ1-2
V gene: TRBV28
CDR3 DNA: TGTGCCAGCAGTTTCGAGGGGGCTTACTATGGCTACACCTTC
CDR3 protein: CASSFEGAYYGYTF

clone size: NA
CDR3 length: 14
D gene: TRBD1
J gene: TRBJ1-2
V gene: TRBV5-1
CDR3 DNA: TGCGCCAGCAGCCTACCGACAGGGAACTATGGCTACACCTTC
CDR3 protein: CASSLPTGNYGYTF

clone size: NA
CDR3 length: 16
D gene: TRBD1
J gene: TRBJ1-5
V gene: TRBV6-1
CDR3 DNA: TGTGCCAGCAGTGAATCAGAGACAGGGGGGCATCAGCCCCAGCATTTT
CDR3 protein: CASSESETGGHQPQHF

clone size: NA
CDR3 length: 13
D gene: NA
J gene: TRBJ1-4
V gene: TRBV2
CDR3 DNA: TGTGCCAGTACGGGGGAAATATACGAAAAACTGTTTTTT
CDR3 protein: CASTGEIYEKLFF

clone size: NA
CDR3 length: 12
D gene: TRBD1
J gene: TRBJ2-7
V gene: TRBV5-1
CDR3 DNA: TGCGCCAGCAGCCTGACAGGGGACGAGCAGTACTTC
CDR3 protein: CASSLTGDEQYF

clone size: NA
CDR3 length: 13
D gene: NA
J gene: TRBJ2-2
V gene: TRBV4-1
CDR3 DNA: TGCGCCAGCAGCCAAGGCGACAGGAGCTGGCTGTTTTTT
CDR3 protein: CASSQGDRSWLFF

clone size: NA
CDR3 length: 15
D gene: NA
J gene: TRBJ1-1
V gene: TRBV7-9
CDR3 DNA: TGTGCCAGCAGCAATGTTAGGGGACACAGAGCGGAAGCTTTCTTT
CDR3 protein: CASSNVRGHRAEAFF

clone size: few
CDR3 length: 14
D gene: NA
J gene: TRBJ2-7
V gene: TRBV5-1
CDR3 DNA: TGCGCCAGCAGCTTGGAGCAGGGGACGTACGAGCAGTACTTC
CDR3 protein: CASSLEQGTYEQYF

clone size: NA
CDR3 length: 15
D gene: NA
J gene: TRBJ1-6
V gene: TRBV5-1
CDR3 DNA: TGCGCCAGCAGCTTGGAGCGGGCCGGGAATTCACCCCTCCACTTT
CDR3 protein: CASSLERAGNSPLHF

clone size: NA
CDR3 length: 15
D gene: NA
J gene: TRBJ1-1
V gene: TRBV4-1
CDR3 DNA: TGCGCCAGCAGCCAAGCTCCAGCAGCGGAGACTGAAGCTTTCTTT
CDR3 protein: CASSQAPAAETEAFF

clone size: once
CDR3 length: 16
D gene: NA
J gene: TRBJ1-4
V gene: TRBV6-5
CDR3 DNA: TGTGCCAGCAGTTACTTACCCGGGCGGGGTAATGAAAAACTGTTTTTT
CDR3 protein: CASSYLPGRGNEKLFF

clone size: NA
CDR3 length: 16
D gene: NA
J gene: TRBJ1-2
V gene: TRBV27
CDR3 DNA: TGTGCCAGCAGTCCTCGGACTGTTGCCCTTAATTATGGCTACACCTTC
CDR3 protein: CASSPRTVALNYGYTF

clone size: NA
CDR3 length: 15
D gene: TRBD1
J gene: TRBJ2-1
V gene: TRBV6-6
CDR3 DNA: TGTGCCAGCAGTCGACGACAGGGCTCTAGGGATGAGCAGTTCTTC
CDR3 protein: CASSRRQGSRDEQFF

clone size: NA
CDR3 length: 15
D gene: NA
J gene: TRBJ1-1
V gene: TRBV27
CDR3 DNA: TGTGCCAGCAGTTTATATCGGGGGGGATCGAAGAAGGCTTTCTTT
CDR3 protein: CASSLYRGGSKKAFF

clone size: NA
CDR3 length: 12
D gene: NA
J gene: TRBJ2-1
V gene: TRBV28
CDR3 DNA: TGTGCCAGCAGTTTAGGGGCCCGCGAGCAGTTCTTC
CDR3 protein: CASSLGAREQFF